The clone carrying this T cell receptor (beta chain) appeared a few times. Antigen: not known. This sample was taken from a study of vaccination and CD4 T cells after COVID-19. The CDR3 spans 15 residues. The trim removed 5 bases at V and 3 bases at J, leaving 9 bases unmatched. The germline CDR1 and CDR2 sequences are MNHEY and SMNVEV (reference sequence). Sequencing of DNA taken from cultured CD4+ T cells relied on the Oncomine TCR Beta short-read assay. TCRdb recomputed calls from the PCR reads with MiXCR, one row per CDR3 protein. The data show about 20,000 distinct CDR3 sequences, with about 40% seen just once and approximately 13% held by the top ten. The treatment: roughly 10-day PBMC culture with coronavirus spike peptide pools or control peptides (ViraFEST assay).

The J gene is TRBJ1-2, the V gene TRBV27, with 7 bases aligning to TRBD1. The receptor's source is a human donor who had recovered from COVID-19. Sequences were obtained from CD4+ T cells from blood, cultured in vitro. The CDR3 coding sequence is TGTGCCAGCAGTCTTAGGGACAGCCAAGACTATGGCTACACCTTC. It translates to CASSLRDSQDYGYTF.